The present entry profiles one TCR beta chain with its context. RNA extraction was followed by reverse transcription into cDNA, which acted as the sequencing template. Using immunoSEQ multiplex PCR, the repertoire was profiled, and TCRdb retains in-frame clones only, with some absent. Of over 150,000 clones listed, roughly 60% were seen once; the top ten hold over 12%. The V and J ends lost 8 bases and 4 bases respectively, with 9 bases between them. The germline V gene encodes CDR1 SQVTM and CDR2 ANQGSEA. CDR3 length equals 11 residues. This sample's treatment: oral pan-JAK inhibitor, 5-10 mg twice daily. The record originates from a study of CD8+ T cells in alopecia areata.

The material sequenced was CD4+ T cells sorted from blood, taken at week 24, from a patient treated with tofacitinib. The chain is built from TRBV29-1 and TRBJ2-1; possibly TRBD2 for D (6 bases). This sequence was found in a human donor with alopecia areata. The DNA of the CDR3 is TGCAGCTCCCGGGGGTACAATGAGCAGTTCTTC. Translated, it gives CSSRGYNEQFF.